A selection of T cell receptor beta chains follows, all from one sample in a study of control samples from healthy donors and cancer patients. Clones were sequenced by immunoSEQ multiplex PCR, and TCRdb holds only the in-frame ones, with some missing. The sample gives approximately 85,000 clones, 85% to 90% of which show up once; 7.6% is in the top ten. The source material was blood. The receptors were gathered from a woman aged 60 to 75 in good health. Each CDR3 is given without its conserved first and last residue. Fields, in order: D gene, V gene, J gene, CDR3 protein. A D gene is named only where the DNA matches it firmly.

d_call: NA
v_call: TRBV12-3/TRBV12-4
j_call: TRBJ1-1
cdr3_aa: ASSAHPGEAF

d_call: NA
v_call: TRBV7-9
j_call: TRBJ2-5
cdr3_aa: ASTSLMGWQETQY

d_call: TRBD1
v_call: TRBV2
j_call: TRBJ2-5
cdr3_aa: ASSEALGQGAQTQY

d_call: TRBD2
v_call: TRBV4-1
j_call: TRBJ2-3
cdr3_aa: ASSLGLAGRTDTQY

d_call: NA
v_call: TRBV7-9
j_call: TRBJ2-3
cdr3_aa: ASSPRGGADTQY

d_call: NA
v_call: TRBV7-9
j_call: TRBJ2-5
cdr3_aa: ASSPGRDQETQY

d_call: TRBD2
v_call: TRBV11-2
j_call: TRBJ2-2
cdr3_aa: ASSETSGSSWGELF

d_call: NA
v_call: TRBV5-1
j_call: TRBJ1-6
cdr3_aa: ASSPDSSYNSPLH

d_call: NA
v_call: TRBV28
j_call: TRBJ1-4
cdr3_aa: ASNSPPGTTSF

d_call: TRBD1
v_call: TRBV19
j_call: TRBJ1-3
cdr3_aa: ASSKLTSGQLVRNTIY